This TCR beta chain was observed in a study of cytomegalovirus exposure and HLA in healthy donors. 13 Jbeta primers and 60 Vbeta primers were used for the PCR. The data were produced by immunoSEQ multiplex PCR, yet TCRdb's version contains in-frame clones alone and is incomplete. The sample lists around 99,000 clones; approximately 76% were seen once. The CDR3 has 14 residues. J was trimmed by 6 bases and V by 2 bases; bases with no gene match: 6. The germline gives CDR1 LNHDA, CDR2 SQIVND (reference sequence). This receptor was taken from a man younger than 30 in good health and CMV-seronegative. Sequenced input: PBMCs. The chain couples TRBV19 to TRBJ2-7, with TRBD1 matching 8 bases. The CDR3 loop reads CASSINRGSSEQYF. In DNA, the CDR3 is TGTGCCAGTAGTATAAACAGGGGGTCTTCCGAGCAGTACTTC.